These 3 T cell receptor beta chains were sequenced from one sample in a study of shared clonotypes between healthy human individuals. The repertoire was sequenced with immunoSEQ multiplex PCR; TCRdb's copy has only in-frame clones and lacks some. The data hold about 560,000 clones, with 70% to 80% observed a single time. Specimen: PBMCs. These receptors came from a woman aged 40 to 55 in good health. Some clones in this sample may be carry-over from other donors' samples.

This clone showed up just a few times. The gene calls are TRBV21-1 and TRBJ1-3. TRBV21-1 is recorded as a pseudogene. The CDR3 has 13 amino acids. The CDR3 bases are TGTGCCAGCCCCTACGGGGGGGGAAACACCATATATTTT. It specifies CASPYGGGNTIYF.

This rearrangement joins TRBV9 to TRBJ2-1; weak D call: TRBD1 (5 bases). From germline, CDR1 is SGDLS and CDR2 YYNGEE. V lost 0 bases and J 0 bases, leaving 22 bases between the germline ends. The CDR3 has 20 amino acids. The chain's CDR3 is CASSVATIFDSPSSYNEQFF. The CDR3 coding sequence is TGTGCCAGCAGCGTAGCTACTATTTTCGACAGCCCTAGCTCCTACAATGAGCAGTTCTTC.

This chain connects TRBV19 to TRBJ1-2; 12 nucleotides align to TRBD1. Germline CDR1 reads LNHDA; CDR2 reads SQIVND (reference sequence). V was clipped by 6 bases and J by 7 bases; unmatched bases: 15. The CDR3 covers 17 residues. CDR3 region: CASSPPGTGGEIGGYTF. In DNA form, the CDR3 reads TGTGCCAGTAGCCCTCCGGGGACAGGGGGCGAGATTGGTGGCTACACCTTC.